This entry lists 32 T cell receptor beta chains sequenced from one sample in a study of blood T cells in healthy people across ages. For the second PCR, which ran for roughly 6 to 12 cycles, a sample-barcoded 5' primer and a J-beta primer mix were used. Each CDR3 protein is one row after TCRdb ran MiXCR on the 5' RACE reads. Of roughly 1.9 million distinct CDR3 sequences listed, 30% to 40% are singletons. Sequenced material: blood. The receptor set was obtained from a human donor in good health.

The genes are TRBV6-2 or TRBV6-3 and TRBJ2-7, with D tentatively TRBD1 (6 bases). Trimming stripped 5 bases from V and 5 bases from J, with 19 bases between. Germline-derived CDR1 and CDR2 are MNHEY and SVGEGT. The CDR3 consists of 15 residues. The DNA of the CDR3 is TGTGCCAGCAGTGCAACTTTCAGGGGTGGCCACGAGCAGTACTTC. Its protein product is CASSATFRGGHEQYF.

This clonotype was observed a few times. The V gene is TRBV7-6, the J gene TRBJ1-6; D unresolved. With 5 bases removed from V and 3 bases from J, the gap between germline ends came to 8 bases. From germline, CDR1 is SGHVS and CDR2 FNYEAQ. This CDR3 spans 14 amino acids. As DNA, the CDR3 is TGTGCCAGCAGCCCAGCTTACTATAATTCACCCCTCCACTTT. Residues: CASSPAYYNSPLHF.

The chain employs TRBV5-1 and TRBJ1-1, with a tentative D call TRBD1 (6 bases). The CDR3 sequence is 16 residues long. Germline V CDR1 and CDR2: SGHRS, YFSETQ. The V end lost 4 bases, the J end lost 1 base, and 17 bases lay between the germline ends. The CDR3, as DNA: TGCGCCAGCAGCGGGGGGGCTCTCTCCGCGAACACTGAAGCTTTCTTT. This encodes CASSGGALSANTEAFF. The full variable domain, completed using reference TRBV5-1 and TRBJ1-1, is KAGVTQTPRYLIKTRGQQVTLSCSPISGHRSVSWYQQTPGQGLQFLFEYFSETQRNKGNFPGRFSGRQFSNSRSEMNVSTLELGDSALYLCASSGGALSANTEAFFGQGTRLTVV.

V gene TRBV30 combines with J gene TRBJ1-5; D is undetermined. Germline lookup yields CDR1 GTSNPN and CDR2 SVGIG (reference sequence). The V end was cut by 2 bases, the J end by 3 bases, with 8 bases between. This CDR3 region has 13 residues. This CDR3 is CAWSPGYNQPQHF. The CDR3, as DNA: TGTGCCTGGAGTCCGGGGTACAATCAGCCCCAGCATTTT. The full variable domain, in which reference TRBV30 and TRBJ1-5 provide the parts outside the CDR3, is SQTIHQWPATLVQPVGSPLSLECTVEGTSNPNLYWYRQAAGRGLQLLFYSVGIGQISSEVPQNLSASRPQDRQFILSSKKLLLSDSGFYLCAWSPGYNQPQHFGDGTRLSIL.

The CDR3 nucleotides are TGTGCCAGCAGCCTAGTTCAGGGGGCGAGTTCACCCCTCCACTTT. Translation: CASSLVQGASSPLHF. The genes are TRBV3-1 and TRBJ1-6, with 8 bases lining up with TRBD1. Trimming removed 4 bases from V and 9 bases from J; junction bases left unmatched: 8. The CDR3 is 15 amino acids. The germline CDR1 and CDR2 sequences are LGHDT and YNNKEL (reference sequence).

Only a few counts were recorded for this clonotype. The gene calls are TRBV12-3 or TRBV12-4 and TRBJ2-4; 8 nucleotides line up with TRBD1. The ends lost 6 bases at V and 4 bases at J; junction bases unmatched: 8. The CDR3 has 15 amino acids. This chain's CDR3 is CASRGAGGEKNIQYF. CDR3 sequence (DNA): TGTGCCAGCAGAGGGGCAGGGGGCGAAAAAAACATTCAGTACTTC.

The V and J genes are TRBV30 and TRBJ2-3, with D unclear. Germline V CDR1 and CDR2: GTSNPN, SVGIG (reference sequence). The CDR3 sequence is 12 residues long. Trimming took 0 bases from V and 6 from J, leaving 7 bases between them. The CDR3 nucleotides read TGTGCCTGGAGTGTACGGCGGGATACGCAGTATTTT. Amino acids: CAWSVRRDTQYF. Together with reference TRBV30 and TRBJ2-3, the CDR3 gives the full variable domain: SQTIHQWPATLVQPVGSPLSLECTVEGTSNPNLYWYRQAAGRGLQLLFYSVGIGQISSEVPQNLSASRPQDRQFILSSKKLLLSDSGFYLCAWSVRRDTQYFGPGTRLTVL.

The CDR3: CASSFYWDRAIDEQFF. CDR3 DNA sequence: TGTGCCAGCAGCTTTTACTGGGACAGGGCTATCGATGAGCAGTTCTTC. The rearrangement joins TRBV7-9 to TRBJ2-1; 9 bases are shared with TRBD1. Germline lookup yields CDR1 SEHNR and CDR2 FQNEAQ (reference sequence). Trimming removed 3 bases from V and 8 bases from J; junction bases left unmatched: 11. CDR3 length equals 16 residues.

This chain joins TRBV20-1 and TRBJ2-1; 8 bases align to TRBD2. The CDR3 contains 13 residues. The germline V gene has CDR1 DFQATT and CDR2 SNEGSKA (reference sequence). Unmatched junction bases numbered 8, after V lost 5 bases and J lost 8 bases. The CDR3 DNA sequence: TGCAGTGCTTCGGGGGGGCTTAGATATGAGCAGTTCTTC. Protein: CSASGGLRYEQFF.

A few counts support this clonotype. The chain is built from TRBV29-1 and TRBJ1-4; 10 positions match TRBD1. The CDR3 runs 15 residues. Germline loops: CDR1 SQVTM, CDR2 ANQGSEA. Trimming took 0 bases from V and 5 from J; bases not matched to a gene: 3. As DNA, the CDR3 is TGCAGCGTTGAAGATAGACAGGGGGCGAATGAAAAACTGTTTTTT. It codes for CSVEDRQGANEKLFF. Supplemented by reference TRBV29-1 and TRBJ1-4, the full variable domain reads SAVISQKPSRDICQRGTSLTIQCQVDSQVTMMFWYRQQPGQSLTLIATANQGSEATYESGFVIDKFPISRPNLTFSTLTVSNMSPEDSSIYLCSVEDRQGANEKLFFGSGTQLSVL.

The V and J genes are TRBV5-1 and TRBJ2-5; possible D gene TRBD1, 5 bases. The CDR3 totals 14 residues. The germline V gene encodes CDR1 SGHRS and CDR2 YFSETQ. The V gene lost 0 bases and the J gene lost 2 bases, with 8 bases spanning the gap. CDR3 bases: TGCGCCAGCAGCTTGGAGACAGATCAAGAGACCCAGTACTTC. Its protein product is CASSLETDQETQYF.

The chain carries TRBV11-1 and TRBJ1-4; 7 positions match TRBD1. The CDR3 contains 16 residues. Germline loops: CDR1 SGHAT, CDR2 FQDESV (reference sequence). V was pared by 5 bases and J by 16 bases, with 22 bases of the junction left unmatched. The chain's CDR3 is CASSALTDRSSPTRFF. As DNA, the CDR3 is TGTGCCAGCAGCGCTCTTACGGACAGGTCTTCACCTACCCGGTTTTTT.

Only a few counts were recorded for this clonotype. This rearrangement joins TRBV20-1 to TRBJ2-1, with D tentatively TRBD1 or TRBD2 (5 bases each). The germline V and J ends were trimmed by 6 bases and 8 bases, with 20 bases remaining between them. The length of the CDR3 is 14 residues. Germline CDR1 is DFQATT and CDR2 is SNEGSKA (reference sequence). CDR3 coding DNA: TGCAGTGCCAGAACCCGGGACGGCTTCCATGAGCAGTTCTTC. As protein: CSARTRDGFHEQFF.

This clonotype was recorded a few times. CDR3 loop: CSADQGGLHYEQYF. The CDR3 DNA follows: TGCAGTGCTGACCAGGGAGGACTCCACTACGAGCAGTACTTC. V is TRBV20-1 and J is TRBJ2-7; D possibly corresponds to TRBD2 (6 bases). Germline V CDR1 and CDR2: DFQATT, SNEGSKA (reference sequence). Trimming removed 5 bases from V and 3 bases from J, with 17 bases in between. The CDR3 loop spans 14 amino acids.

The chain uses TRBV7-6 and TRBJ2-2; no clear D. Germline loops: CDR1 SGHVS, CDR2 FNYEAQ. V lost 5 bases and J lost 0, with 16 bases in between. The CDR3 has 17 amino acids. Here the CDR3 reads CASSRTSVIANTGELFF. CDR3 DNA: TGTGCCAGCAGCCGAACCTCAGTAATCGCGAACACCGGGGAGCTGTTTTTT.

The rearrangement uses TRBV20-1 and TRBJ2-4; maybe TRBD2 (5 bases). The end of the DNA fits TRBJ2-7 better, so the J call may be wrong. Germline loops: CDR1 DFQATT, CDR2 SNEGSKA (reference sequence). The CDR3 extends over 13 amino acids. The CDR3 region has the DNA TGCAGTGCTAGGGGAGCCGCATGCTACGAGCAGTACTTC. It encodes CSARGAACYEQYF.

The DNA for the CDR3 is TGTGCCAGCAGTGGGCGGACTCCAATTTCGAATGAGCAGTTCTTC. Its protein is CASSGRTPISNEQFF. This rearrangement joins TRBV6-2 or TRBV6-3 to TRBJ2-1; tentatively, D is TRBD2 (5 bases). This CDR3 spans 15 amino acids. Germline V gene lookup returns CDR1 MNHEY and CDR2 SVGEGT. Trimming took 5 bases from V and 7 from J, leaving 18 bases between them.

This clonotype was found a few times. The chain joins TRBV7-2 to TRBJ2-1, with 7 bases aligning to TRBD2. The CDR3 loop spans 15 amino acids. Trimming took 2 bases from V and 8 from J; bases not matched to a gene: 9. Germline V gene sequence: CDR1 SGHTA, CDR2 FQGNSA. CDR3 in amino acids: CASSLSAPRGYEQFF. The CDR3 nucleotides read TGTGCCAGCAGCTTATCAGCTCCGCGGGGGTATGAGCAGTTCTTC.

The chain uses TRBV20-1 and TRBJ1-2; unclear D gene. The CDR3 extends over 13 amino acids. The germline gives CDR1 DFQATT, CDR2 SNEGSKA (reference sequence). Trimming shortened V by 1 base and J by 4 bases, and 10 bases separated the two germline ends. The CDR3, as DNA: TGCAGTGCTAGAGTGGAAGGGCTCTATGGCTACACCTTC. This translates into CSARVEGLYGYTF.

J is TRBJ2-5 and V is TRBV4-1; 7 bases match TRBD2. CDR1 MGHRA and CDR2 YSYEKL come from the germline V gene. The CDR3 spans 15 residues. J gave up 3 bases and V 1 base, and 5 bases lay outside the gene matches. This CDR3 reads CASSQVLSGEETQYF. CDR3 in DNA: TGCGCCAGCAGCCAAGTACTCAGCGGGGAAGAGACCCAGTACTTC.

On this clonotype: The junction differs from germline at one of its ends, possibly a read error. The chain is built from TRBV20-1 and TRBJ2-6; D uncertain. Germline CDR1 DFQATT, CDR2 SNEGSKA (reference sequence). This CDR3 has 16 residues. The chain's CDR3 is CSVRRVLVSGTNVLTF. The CDR3 bases are TGCAGTGTTCGTAGGGTCCTAGTCTCTGGGACCAACGTCCTGACTTTC.

As DNA, the CDR3 is TGTGCCAGCAGTTTAAAGGCACGCAACTATGGCTACACCTTC. Its translation: CASSLKARNYGYTF. V gene TRBV27 combines with J gene TRBJ1-2; no clear D gene. Germline V CDR1 and CDR2: MNHEY, SMNVEV (reference sequence). V was shortened by 2 bases and J by 2 bases, with 9 bases between the two germline ends. The CDR3 consists of 14 residues.

The chain combines TRBV7-2 with TRBJ1-3, with 9 positions matching TRBD1. V trimming: 5 bases; J trimming: 4 bases; junction bases outside the gene matches: 6. The CDR3 contains 15 residues. From germline, CDR1 is SGHTA and CDR2 FQGNSA. The CDR3 reads CASSQPGTGGNTIYF. CDR3 DNA sequence: TGTGCCAGCAGCCAGCCAGGGACAGGGGGAAACACCATATATTTT.

The CDR3 DNA follows: TGTGCCAGCAGTCCAAGGGAAAGGGTCAATCAGCCCCAGCATTTT. Its translation: CASSPRERVNQPQHF. The genes are TRBV27 and TRBJ1-5; no clear D. V was pared by 5 bases and J by 3 bases, with 14 bases between. CDR1 MNHEY and CDR2 SMNVEV come from the germline V gene (reference sequence). CDR3 length: 15 residues.

This clonotype has a count of ten or more. The chain joins TRBV5-1 to TRBJ2-2; 7 bases are shared with TRBD1. CDR1 and CDR2 from the germline V gene are SGHRS and YFSETQ. There are 15 residues in the CDR3. V gave up 4 bases and J gave up 2 bases; unmatched junction bases: 5. CDR3 nucleotides: TGCGCCAGCAGCGCCGGGACAGCAAACACCGGGGAGCTGTTTTTT. This encodes CASSAGTANTGELFF.

In its sample, this clonotype was seen many times. This chain connects TRBV20-1 to TRBJ1-4, with 8 nucleotides matching TRBD1. Germline V gives CDR1 DFQATT, CDR2 SNEGSKA (reference sequence). With 3 bases clipped from V and 0 bases from J, the junction kept 15 bases outside the gene matches. CDR3 length: 19 residues. The CDR3 DNA reads TGCAGTGCTAGGGGCAGGGCCAAACAGGGGGGTTCAACTAATGAAAAACTGTTTTTT. Its protein is CSARGRAKQGGSTNEKLFF.

The chain has TRBV7-2 and TRBJ2-5, with a tentative D call TRBD1 (6 bases). CDR3 length: 15 amino acids. Germline CDR1 and CDR2: SGHTA and FQGNSA. V lost 4 bases and J lost 4, with 16 bases in between. The CDR3 region has the DNA TGTGCCAGCAGCTCCACGGCAGGGGTGGGAGAGACCCAGTACTTC. This sequence encodes CASSSTAGVGETQYF. Full variable domain (missing parts from reference TRBV7-2 and TRBJ2-5): GAGVSQSPSNKVTEKGKDVELRCDPISGHTALYWYRQSLGQGLEFLIYFQGNSAPDKSGLPSDRFSAERTGGSVSTLTIQRTQQEDSAVYLCASSSTAGVGETQYFGPGTRLLVL.

This clonotype was observed a handful of times. CDR3 sequence: CSARDRDVETQYF. Written as DNA, the CDR3 is TGCAGTGCTAGGGACAGGGATGTGGAGACCCAGTACTTC. The chain has TRBV20-1 and TRBJ2-5, with 8 bases aligning to TRBD1. The CDR3 runs to 13 residues. V lost 3 bases to trimming and J lost 5 bases; unmatched junction nucleotides: 5. From germline, CDR1 is DFQATT and CDR2 SNEGSKA (reference sequence).

This clonotype was seen more than once but under ten times. The chain has TRBV20-1 and TRBJ1-2; D uncertain. The CDR3 sequence is 13 residues long. Germline values: CDR1 DFQATT, CDR2 SNEGSKA (reference sequence). V was clipped by 3 bases and J by 3 bases, with 11 bases between them. CDR3 sequence (DNA): TGCAGTGCTAGTCGCCCTCAGGACTATGGCTACACCTTC. This encodes CSASRPQDYGYTF.

The chain recombines TRBV28 with TRBJ2-1, with 8 bases that match TRBD2. This CDR3 region has 16 residues. CDR1 and CDR2 from the germline V gene are MDHEN and SYDVKM. After removal of 10 bases from V and 1 base from J, the junction contained 12 bases not matched to a gene. CDR3 nucleotides: TGTGCCACCGGGGGGGCGGGGTCCCCATCCTACAATGAGCAGTTCTTC. It yields the protein CATGGAGSPSYNEQFF.

This chain uses TRBV2 with TRBJ1-2, with unresolved D. V dropped 6 bases and J dropped 4 bases, with 15 bases sitting between them. Germline CDR1 and CDR2: SNHLY and FYNNEI. This CDR3 region has 14 residues. DNA of the CDR3: TGTGCCAGCAGCGACGGACGGGAACTCTATGGCTACACCTTC. Protein product: CASSDGRELYGYTF.

The chain recombines TRBV6-6 with TRBJ2-6; TRBD1 is a possible D gene (6 bases). This CDR3 has 16 residues. V shed 2 bases and J shed 0 bases, with 8 bases lying between them. Germline V gene data show CDR1 as MNHNY and CDR2 as SVGAGI (reference sequence). The CDR3 DNA reads TGTGCCAGCAGTTACCGGACAGACTCTGGGGCCAACGTCCTGACTTTC. It translates to CASSYRTDSGANVLTF.